This T cell receptor beta chain originates from a study of patients and donors after allogeneic stem cell transplantation. Germline CDR1 SGHRS, CDR2 YFSETQ. V shed 0 bases, J shed 1 base, and the junction held 2 bases outside the gene matches. The CDR3 loop spans 16 amino acids. This clonotype is medium-sized. TCRdb reanalysed the RT-PCR reads using MiXCR and keeps one entry per CDR3 protein. The sample lists about 1,900 distinct CDR3 sequences, approximately 4.6% occurring once. The TCR was taken from a human donor who was either an allogeneic HSCT recipient or a stem cell or donor lymphocyte infusion donor (not recorded which). It is not recorded whose cells these are; they may come from a transplant donor. Material for sequencing was blood, either unsorted or a sorted T cell fraction (not recorded which). The chain joins TRBV5-1 to TRBJ2-3; TRBD2 agrees at 10 bases. The CDR3 protein is CASSLVLAGGTDTQYF. In nucleotides, the CDR3 is TGCGCCAGCAGCTTGGTCCTAGCGGGGGGCACAGATACGCAGTATTTT.